This T cell receptor beta chain was observed in a study of T cell responses to AZD1222 COVID-19 vaccine. Sequencing was performed with immunoSEQ multiplex PCR; in TCRdb, only in-frame clones are kept and a portion is missing. The repertoire holds approximately 80,000 clones, with less than 95% as singletons. This CDR3 has 17 residues. CDR1 and CDR2 (germline): SNHLY, FYNNEI. Losses at the gene ends were 2 bases for V and 6 bases for J; bases not matched to a gene: 10. In its sample, this clone was seen a few times. Its antigen is as yet unknown. The study's findings and limits: Spike as a whole was targeted by vaccine-associated CD4 TCRs, dominant at 160-218 and 743-854. Baseline seropositivity occurred in only six or seven AZD1222 recipients. Compared with day 0, the breadth and depth of the Spike-specific TCR repertoire rose significantly after two doses of AZD1222. The donor group comprised mostly white British people and more females; the analysis possibly underestimated clonal diversity.

The chain has TRBV2 and TRBJ1-5; 10 nucleotides line up with TRBD1. The origin of this receptor is an adult who received the AZD1222 COVID-19 vaccine. This material consisted of peripheral blood, taken 28 days after the second AZD1222 dose. The CDR3 spells CASSERTGGFGGQPQHF. The CDR3 DNA follows: TGTGCCAGCAGTGAAAGGACAGGGGGATTTGGCGGTCAGCCCCAGCATTTT.